The clone carrying this T cell receptor (beta chain) was counted only a few times. Its target is unknown. These data are taken from a study of T cells in Graves' hyperthyroidism and ophthalmopathy. Study-level results: Blood also contained most expanded thyroid clonotypes above 0.001. Median prediction lead before ophthalmopathy onset was 6.5 months with the model.

From RNA transcripts, TCR beta CDR3 regions were amplified. In the first-round RT-PCR of the TCR CDR3, the HTBI primer set was used. TCRdb redid the calling of the multiplex PCR reads with MiXCR, one entry per CDR3 protein. The sample yields about 640,000 distinct CDR3 sequences, around 20% seen once. Trimming shortened V by 0 bases and J by 7 bases, and 16 bases separated the two germline ends. CDR1 is SNHLY and CDR2 is FYNNEI in the germline V gene. The CDR3 runs to 16 residues. The clonotype comes from a man between 25 and 39 years old with Graves' ophthalmopathy. The genes are TRBV2 and TRBJ2-4, with D perhaps TRBD2 (6 bases). Sequences were obtained from blood. CDR3 DNA sequence: TGTGCCAGCAGTGAAGCTTGGGGGGAGTCTGGGAACATTCAGTACTTC. Translation gives CASSEAWGESGNIQYF.